A selection of T cell receptor beta chains follows, all from one sample in a study of blood T cell repertoires in COVID-19. Measured with immunoSEQ multiplex PCR; TCRdb has only the in-frame clones, and not every one. The data hold 60,000 to 90,000 clones, with about four fifths observed a single time. Specimen: peripheral blood. The receptors here all came from a man in his forties or fifties with acute or convalescent COVID-19. The CDR3 runs from the conserved cysteine through the conserved F or W. D genes are given only for firm matches. The size of a clone is reported for some rows only, either as once, few or many, or as a class for expanded clones.

.	TRBV18	TRBJ1-6	.	CASSPGGAGGSYNSPLHF	TGTGCCAGCTCACCGGGCGGAGCTGGGGGGTCCTATAATTCACCCCTCCACTTT
.	TRBV28	TRBJ1-2	.	CASSQGDVYGYTF	TGTGCCAGCAGTCAGGGTGACGTCTATGGCTACACCTTC
TRBD1	TRBV7-6	TRBJ1-4	.	CASSSGTGGSAEKLFF	TGTGCCAGCAGCTCCGGGACAGGGGGCTCGGCTGAAAAACTGTTTTTT
TRBD1	TRBV28	TRBJ1-4	.	CASSLQGSNEKLFF	TGTGCCAGCAGTCTACAGGGGTCTAATGAAAAACTGTTTTTT
.	TRBV3-1/TRBV3-2	TRBJ2-7	.	CASSQTVSSYEQYF	TGTGCCAGCAGCCAAACAGTCAGCTCCTACGAGCAGTACTTC
.	TRBV3-1/TRBV3-2	TRBJ1-2	.	CASSQQEGYGYTF	TGTGCCAGCAGCCAACAGGAGGGCTATGGCTACACCTTC
TRBD1	TRBV7-9	TRBJ2-3	few	CASSYRDRQPRSTDTQYF	TGTGCCAGCAGCTATCGGGACAGGCAACCTCGAAGCACAGATACGCAGTATTTT
.	TRBV10-2	TRBJ2-2	.	CASTPGRGGTGELFF	TGCGCCAGCACCCCAGGGAGGGGGGGGACCGGGGAGCTGTTTTTT
TRBD2	TRBV11-3	TRBJ2-1	.	CASSPTRGGEQFF	TGTGCCAGCAGCCCAACCCGCGGGGGTGAGCAGTTCTTC
.	TRBV9	TRBJ1-5	.	CASSVGRGYNQPQHF	TGTGCCAGCAGCGTAGGGCGGGGTTACAATCAGCCCCAGCATTTT
TRBD2	TRBV7-2	TRBJ2-3	.	CASSLVGGGLSDTQYF	TGTGCCAGCAGCTTAGTGGGGGGAGGGCTATCTGATACGCAGTATTTT
.	TRBV7-2	TRBJ2-2	few	CASSLVADPNTGELFF	TGTGCCAGCAGCTTAGTGGCCGATCCGAACACCGGGGAGCTGTTTTTT
.	TRBV3-1/TRBV3-2	TRBJ2-3	.	CASSLKHVADTQYF	TGTGCCAGCAGCCTCAAACACGTCGCAGATACGCAGTATTTT
.	TRBV2	TRBJ1-6	.	CASRQGIDNSPLHF	TGTGCCAGCAGGCAGGGGATAGATAATTCACCCCTCCACTTT
.	TRBV2	TRBJ1-5	.	CASSRRGTNQPQHF	TGTGCCAGCAGCCGTAGGGGGACCAATCAGCCCCAGCATTTT
.	TRBV6-5	TRBJ1-5	.	CASSSGVYSNQPQHF	TGTGCCAGCAGCTCAGGGGTCTATAGCAATCAGCCCCAGCATTTT
.	TRBV21-1	TRBJ1-5	.	CASSQKEGQGAFVVGNQPQHF	TGTGCCAGCAGCCAAAAAGAGGGACAGGGGGCATTTGTGGTCGGCAATCAGCCCCAGCATTTT
.	TRBV19	TRBJ2-1	.	CASSIAGSSYNEQFF	TGTGCCAGTAGTATAGCCGGGAGCTCCTACAATGAGCAGTTCTTC
TRBD2	TRBV2	TRBJ2-1	.	CASSWSSGKSSSYNEQFF	TGTGCCAGCAGTTGGTCTAGCGGGAAATCCTCTTCGTACAATGAGCAGTTCTTC
TRBD2	TRBV11-1	TRBJ2-1	.	CASTPGDSGVRNEQFF	TGTGCCAGCACCCCCGGGGATAGCGGGGTACGGAATGAGCAGTTCTTC